The entry below gives a single T cell receptor beta chain sequence along with its context. The data derive from a study of blood T cell repertoires in COVID-19. Study summary: T cells, B-cell-depleted T cells, or PBMCs supplied cDNA or gDNA.

Here immunoSEQ multiplex PCR was the method, and the copy in TCRdb shows in-frame clones only, minus some. Here the sample spans 180,000 or so clones, under 85% being singletons. There are 16 residues in the CDR3. Trimming removed 6 bases from V and 2 bases from J; junction bases left unmatched: 12. From germline, CDR1 is MDHEN and CDR2 SYDVKM. Sequencing was performed on peripheral blood. The clonotype originates from a woman of 80 years or more with acute or convalescent COVID-19. This chain links TRBV28 with TRBJ1-1, with 7 positions matching TRBD1. For the CDR3, the DNA is TGTGCCAGCAGCGGATACGGGACAGCTAGTAACACTGAAGCTTTCTTT. Amino acids: CASSGYGTASNTEAFF. Drawing the rest from reference TRBV28 and TRBJ1-1, the complete variable domain is DVKVTQSSRYLVKRTGEKVFLECVQDMDHENMFWYRQDPGLGLRLIYFSYDVKMKEKGDIPEGYSVSREKKERFSLILESASTNQTSMYLCASSGYGTASNTEAFFGQGTRLTVV.